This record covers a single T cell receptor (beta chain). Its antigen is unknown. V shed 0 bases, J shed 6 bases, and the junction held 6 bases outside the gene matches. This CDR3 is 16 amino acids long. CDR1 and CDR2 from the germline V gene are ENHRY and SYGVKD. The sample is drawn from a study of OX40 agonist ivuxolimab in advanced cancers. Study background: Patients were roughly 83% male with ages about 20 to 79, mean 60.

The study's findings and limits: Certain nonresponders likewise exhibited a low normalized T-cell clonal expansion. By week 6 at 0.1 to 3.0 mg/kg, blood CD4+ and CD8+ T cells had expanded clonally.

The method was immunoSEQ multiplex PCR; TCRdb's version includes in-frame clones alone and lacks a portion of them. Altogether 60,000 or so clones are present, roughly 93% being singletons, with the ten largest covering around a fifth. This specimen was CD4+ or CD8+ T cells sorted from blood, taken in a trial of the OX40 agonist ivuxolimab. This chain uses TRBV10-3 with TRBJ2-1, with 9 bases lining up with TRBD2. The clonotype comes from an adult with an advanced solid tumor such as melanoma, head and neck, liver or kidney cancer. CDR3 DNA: TGTGCCATCAGTGAGTCGGGACTAGCCCTTATCAATGAGCAGTTCTTC. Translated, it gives CAISESGLALINEQFF.